This TCR beta chain was recorded in a study of a mutant IDH1 vaccine in newly diagnosed glioma. V was pared by 4 bases and J by 7 bases, with 14 bases between. The germline CDR1 and CDR2 sequences are SGHNT and YYREEE (reference sequence). This CDR3 comprises 14 residues. This clone was recorded a few times. What it recognizes is unknown. Time point of the sample: week 23, last vaccination. One vaccine dose held 300 ug of mutant IDH1 20-mer peptide and came with topical imiquimod. Sequencing was performed with immunoSEQ multiplex PCR; in TCRdb, only in-frame clones are kept and a portion is missing. The table includes over 35,000 clones, 84% detected once.

The V and J genes are TRBV5-4 and TRBJ1-4; D remains unclear. The material sequenced was PBMCs, taken from a glioma patient whose treatment included an IDH1 peptide vaccine. The source of this sequence is a woman aged 18-35 years with glioma. Some clones in this sample may be carry-over from other donors' samples. The CDR3 sequence: CASSLRGDGEKLFF. CDR3 nucleotides: TGTGCCAGCAGCCTCCGGGGAGACGGTGAAAAACTGTTTTTT.